This T cell receptor beta chain originates from a study of blood T cell repertoires in COVID-19. Looking at the study overall: Samples representing acute and convalescent COVID-19 were sourced from the United States, Italy and Spain.

Using immunoSEQ multiplex PCR, the repertoire was profiled, and TCRdb retains in-frame clones only, with some absent. The sample contains tens of thousands of clones, roughly 90% of which appear only once. Germline values: CDR1 MNHEY, CDR2 SMNVEV (reference sequence). V lost 2 bases and J 0 bases, leaving 19 bases between the germline ends. The CDR3 runs 18 residues. The sequence came from an older man with active or convalescent COVID-19. The sample comprised peripheral blood. The chain has TRBV27 and TRBJ1-2, with D perhaps TRBD1 (5 bases). The CDR3 nucleotides are TGTGCCAGCAGTTTACGGTTCTTTTCTGACAGTCCTAACTATGGCTACACCTTC. Its translation is CASSLRFFSDSPNYGYTF.